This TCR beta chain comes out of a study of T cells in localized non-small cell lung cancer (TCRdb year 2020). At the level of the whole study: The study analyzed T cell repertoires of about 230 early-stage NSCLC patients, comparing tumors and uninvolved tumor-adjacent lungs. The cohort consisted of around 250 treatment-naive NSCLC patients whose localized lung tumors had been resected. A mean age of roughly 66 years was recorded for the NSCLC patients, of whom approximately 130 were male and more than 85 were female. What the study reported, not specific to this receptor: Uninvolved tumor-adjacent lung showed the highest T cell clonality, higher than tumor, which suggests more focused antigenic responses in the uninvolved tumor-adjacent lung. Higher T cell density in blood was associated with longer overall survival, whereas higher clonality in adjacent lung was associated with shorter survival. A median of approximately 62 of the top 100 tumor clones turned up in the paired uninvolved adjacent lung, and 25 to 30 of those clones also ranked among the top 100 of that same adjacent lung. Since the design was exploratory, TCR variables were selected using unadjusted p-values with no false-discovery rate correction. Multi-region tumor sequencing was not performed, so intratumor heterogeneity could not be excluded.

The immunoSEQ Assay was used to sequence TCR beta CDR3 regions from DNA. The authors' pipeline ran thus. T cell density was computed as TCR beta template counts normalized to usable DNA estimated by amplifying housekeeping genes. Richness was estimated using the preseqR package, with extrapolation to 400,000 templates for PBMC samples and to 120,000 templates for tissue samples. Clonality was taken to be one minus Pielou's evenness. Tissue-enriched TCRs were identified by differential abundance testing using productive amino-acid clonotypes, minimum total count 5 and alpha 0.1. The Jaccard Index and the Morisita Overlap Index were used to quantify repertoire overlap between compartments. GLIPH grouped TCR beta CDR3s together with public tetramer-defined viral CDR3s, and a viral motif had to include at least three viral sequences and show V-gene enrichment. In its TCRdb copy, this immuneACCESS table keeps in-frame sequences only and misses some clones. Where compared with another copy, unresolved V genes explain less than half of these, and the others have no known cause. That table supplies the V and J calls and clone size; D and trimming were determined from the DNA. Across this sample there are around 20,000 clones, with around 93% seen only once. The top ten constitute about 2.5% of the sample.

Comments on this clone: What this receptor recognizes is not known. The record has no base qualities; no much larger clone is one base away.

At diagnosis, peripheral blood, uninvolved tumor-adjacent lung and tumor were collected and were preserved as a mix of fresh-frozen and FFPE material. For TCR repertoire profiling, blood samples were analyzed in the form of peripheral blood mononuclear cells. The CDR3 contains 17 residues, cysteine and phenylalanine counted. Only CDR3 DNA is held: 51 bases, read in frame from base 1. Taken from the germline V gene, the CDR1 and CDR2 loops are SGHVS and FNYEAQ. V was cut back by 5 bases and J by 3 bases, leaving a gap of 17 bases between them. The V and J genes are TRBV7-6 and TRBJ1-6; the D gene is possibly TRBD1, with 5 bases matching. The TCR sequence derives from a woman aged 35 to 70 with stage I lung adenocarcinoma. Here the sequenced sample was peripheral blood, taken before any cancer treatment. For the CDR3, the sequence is CASSTLHGDVYNSPLHF. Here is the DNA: TGTGCCAGCAGCACGTTGCACGGGGACGTCTATAATTCACCCCTCCACTTT.